This T cell receptor beta chain stems from a study of blood T cell repertoires in COVID-19. V shed 2 bases and J shed 5 bases, with 9 bases lying between them. Looked up from germline, CDR1 is MGHDK and CDR2 is SYGVNS. The CDR3 is 13 residues long. As for this clone: Distinct nucleotide sequences in the sample also encode this CDR3.

Clones were sequenced by immunoSEQ multiplex PCR, and TCRdb holds only the in-frame ones, with some missing. In the table there are 430,000 or so clones, around nine tenths of which are singletons. Seattle patient enrollment occurred during active infection, with longitudinal follow-up thereafter. Sequencing used peripheral blood. V usage is TRBV25-1 and J usage is TRBJ1-1; D perhaps matches TRBD1 (5 bases). The receptor was isolated from a man between 18 and 35 years old with COVID-19, enrolled during active disease. The CDR3 reads CASSEQGGTEAFF. The DNA for the CDR3 is TGTGCCAGCAGTGAACAGGGAGGGACTGAAGCTTTCTTT. The whole variable domain, filled in from reference TRBV25-1 and TRBJ1-1, reads EADIYQTPRYLVIGTGKKITLECSQTMGHDKMYWYQQDPGMELHLIHYSYGVNSTEKGDLSSESTVSRIRTEHFPLTLESARPSHTSQYLCASSEQGGTEAFFGQGTRLTVV.